Listed here is a single T cell receptor (beta chain). Its antigen target is currently unknown. There are no base qualities to consult, and no much larger clone falls within one base. Selection of patients required sufficient residual fresh-frozen tumor tissue and over two years of available survival data. Although molecular status otherwise differed among the glioblastoma patients, no patient had an isocitrate dehydrogenase mutation. PBMC were collected before vaccination, two weeks after the third vaccination, and at tumor progression if tumor progression occurred. Genomic DNA was extracted with the Qiagen DNeasy Blood extraction Kit. The data belong to a study of glioma-infiltrating T cells after dendritic cell vaccination (dated by TCRdb to about 2016). As for the study more broadly: The cohort included around 15 glioblastoma patients drawn from Phase I and II dendritic cell vaccination trials, of whom 9 were newly diagnosed and 6 had recurrent disease. Autologous tumor lysate-pulsed dendritic cell vaccination was administered to the patients between the early 2000s and the early 2010s. The vaccine was prepared from monocyte-derived dendritic cells that were cultured for under 8 days with IL-4 and GM-CSF and then pulsed overnight with autologous tumor lysate. Each patient was given three intradermal dendritic cell vaccine injections, spaced two weeks apart, in the arm below the axilla. Deep sequencing of TCR beta CDR3 regions was used to quantify tumor-infiltrating lymphocyte content and compare tumor and blood repertoires in dendritic cell-vaccinated glioblastoma patients. TCR sequencing metrics, including TIL content and tumor-blood repertoire overlap, were correlated with survival after dendritic cell vaccination.

Results the study describes overall, beyond this receptor: Higher estimated pretreatment TIL content predicted longer time to progression and overall survival after dendritic cell vaccination. TCR clonality showed no direct relationship with survival, which suggests that a diverse polyclonal response may be important. The cohort was small and heterogeneous, few patients had complete blood and tumor sets, and even fewer had initial-recurrent tumor pairs. The three-group TCR overlap response model was described as speculative and requiring prospective validation.

From its cysteine to its phenylalanine, the CDR3 spans 16 amino acids. The DNA shown is the 48-base CDR3, in frame from base 1. CDR1 and CDR2 are read off the germline V gene as SGHTA and FQGTGA. V was cut back by 4 bases and J by 7 bases, leaving a gap of 20 bases between them. TCRB CDR3 regions were amplified from around 1.9 ug genomic DNA, or all available DNA if less, using the immunoSEQ assay. The multiplex PCR relied on 60 forward primers for TCR V beta segments and 13 reverse primers for J beta segments. To estimate the number of reads per starting template, synthetic control templates were added to each sample at limiting dilution. The Illumina HiSeq System generated sequencing reads of 87 bp. The study's own analysis went as follows. PCR and sequencing errors were removed by a nearest neighbor algorithm that merged closely related sequences. TCR overlap was defined as the percentage of unique tumor TCR beta sequences that were also found in the peripheral blood of the same patient. TCRdb retrieved this table from immuneACCESS and kept in-frame rearrangements only. Not all clones are present; in checked studies, unresolved V genes account for under half, and no reason is known for the remainder. For V, J and clone size, that table is used; D and trimming come from the DNA. This sample lists about 100,000 clones; 79% were detected once. Together, the top ten hold approximately 5.9% of the sample.

The origin of this receptor is a human donor with glioblastoma. The material was blood, obtained before dendritic cell vaccination. Recombination connected TRBV7-3 to TRBJ2-1, with a tentative D gene TRBD2 over 5 matching bases. The CDR3 here reads CASSSGSSLSPNEQFF. The bases read TGTGCCAGCAGCTCGGGATCGAGTCTCTCCCCGAATGAGCAGTTCTTC.